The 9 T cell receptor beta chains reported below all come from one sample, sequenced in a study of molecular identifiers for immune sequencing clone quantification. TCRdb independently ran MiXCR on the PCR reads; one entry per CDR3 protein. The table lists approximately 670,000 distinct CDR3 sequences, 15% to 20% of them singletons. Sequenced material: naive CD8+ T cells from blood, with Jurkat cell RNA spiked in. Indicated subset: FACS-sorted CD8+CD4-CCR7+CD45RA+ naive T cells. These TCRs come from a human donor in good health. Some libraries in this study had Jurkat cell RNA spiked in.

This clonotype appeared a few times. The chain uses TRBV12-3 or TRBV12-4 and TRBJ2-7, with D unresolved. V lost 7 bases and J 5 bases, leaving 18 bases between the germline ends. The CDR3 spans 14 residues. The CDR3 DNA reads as TGTGCCAGCACCGCAAGTCCTCGGCTGGACGAGCAGTACTTC. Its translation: CASTASPRLDEQYF.

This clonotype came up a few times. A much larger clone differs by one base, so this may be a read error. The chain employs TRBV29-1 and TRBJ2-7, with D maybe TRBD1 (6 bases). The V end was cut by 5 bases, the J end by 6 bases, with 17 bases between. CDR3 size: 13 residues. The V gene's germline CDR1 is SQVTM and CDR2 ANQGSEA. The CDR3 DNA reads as TGCAGCGTTAAAGGCAGGGGTAATGCCGAGCAGTACTTC. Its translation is CSVKGRGNAEQYF.

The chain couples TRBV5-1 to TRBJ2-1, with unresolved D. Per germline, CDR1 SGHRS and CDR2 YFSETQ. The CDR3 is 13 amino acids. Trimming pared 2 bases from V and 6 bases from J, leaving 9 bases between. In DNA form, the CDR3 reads TGCGCCAGCAGCTTTATTCTAGGCAATGAGCAGTTCTTC. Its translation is CASSFILGNEQFF.

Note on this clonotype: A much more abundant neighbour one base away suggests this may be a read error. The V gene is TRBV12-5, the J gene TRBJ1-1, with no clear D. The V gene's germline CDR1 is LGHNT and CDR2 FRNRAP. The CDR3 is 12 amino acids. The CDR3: CASGLMGTEALF. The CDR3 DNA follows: TGTGCTAGTGGTTTAATGGGCACTGAAGCTCTCTTT. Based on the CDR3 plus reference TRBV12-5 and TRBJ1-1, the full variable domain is DARVTQTPRHKVTEMGQEVTMRCQPILGHNTVFWYRQTMMQGLELLAYFRNRAPLDDSGMPKDRFSAEMPDATLATLKIQPSEPRDSAVYFCASGLMGTEALFGQGTRLTVV.

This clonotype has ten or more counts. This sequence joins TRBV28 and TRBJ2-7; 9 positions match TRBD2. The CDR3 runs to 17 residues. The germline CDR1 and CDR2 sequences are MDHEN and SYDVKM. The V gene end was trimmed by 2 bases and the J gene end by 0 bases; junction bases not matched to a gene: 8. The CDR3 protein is CASSLRAWTSVSYEQYF. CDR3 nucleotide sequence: TGTGCCAGCAGTTTAAGGGCCTGGACTAGCGTCTCCTACGAGCAGTACTTC.

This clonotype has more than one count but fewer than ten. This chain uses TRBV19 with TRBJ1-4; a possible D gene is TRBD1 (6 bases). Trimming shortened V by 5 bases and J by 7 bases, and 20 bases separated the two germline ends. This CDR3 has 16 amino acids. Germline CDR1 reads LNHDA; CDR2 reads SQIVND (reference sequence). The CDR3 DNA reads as TGTGCCAGTAGTCCCTCCTCACAGGGTCCCTTTGAAAAACTGTTTTTT. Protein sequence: CASSPSSQGPFEKLFF.

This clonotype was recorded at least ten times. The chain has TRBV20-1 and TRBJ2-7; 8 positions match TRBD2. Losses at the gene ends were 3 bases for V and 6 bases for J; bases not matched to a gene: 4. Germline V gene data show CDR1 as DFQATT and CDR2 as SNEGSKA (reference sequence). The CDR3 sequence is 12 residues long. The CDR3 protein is CSARPGGAEQYF. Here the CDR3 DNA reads TGCAGTGCTAGGCCGGGGGGGGCCGAGCAGTACTTC.

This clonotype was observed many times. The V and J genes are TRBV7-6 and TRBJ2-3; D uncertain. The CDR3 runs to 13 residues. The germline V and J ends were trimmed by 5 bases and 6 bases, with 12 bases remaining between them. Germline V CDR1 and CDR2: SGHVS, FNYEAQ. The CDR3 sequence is CASSRQAYDTQYF. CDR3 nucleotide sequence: TGTGCCAGCAGCCGACAAGCATATGATACGCAGTATTTT.

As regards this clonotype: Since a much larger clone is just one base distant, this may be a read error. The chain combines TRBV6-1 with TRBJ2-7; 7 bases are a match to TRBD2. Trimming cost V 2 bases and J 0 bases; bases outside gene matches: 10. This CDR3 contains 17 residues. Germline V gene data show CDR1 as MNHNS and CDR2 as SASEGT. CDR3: CASSEKTSSLISYEQYF. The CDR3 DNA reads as TGTGCCAGCAGTGAAAAGACTAGCTCCCTTATCTCCTACGAGCAGTACTTC.